This record covers a single T cell receptor beta chain. This clonotype has at least ten counts. Its binding antigen is unknown. No base qualities exist here, and no much larger clone lies one base off it. The record originates from a study of Graves' ophthalmopathy and Graves' hyperthyroidism (dated by TCRdb to 2017 to 2018). About the full investigation: Peripheral blood was collected at initial diagnosis, before any treatment. In a handful of hyperthyroidism patients, the T-cell repertoire of thyroid tissue was compared with the T-cell repertoire of blood. Following sampling, methimazole starting at 30 mg daily was administered to hyperthyroidism patients, and high-dose intravenous methylprednisolone was administered to ophthalmopathy patients. An independent validation cohort comprised fewer than 20 hyperthyroidism patients and over 15 patients who later progressed from hyperthyroidism to ophthalmopathy. In total, under 150 blood samples were TCR-sequenced: around 42 ophthalmopathy, 80 or so hyperthyroidism and about 17 hyperthyroidism-to-ophthalmopathy patients. The approximately 95 discovery patients were divided at random into training and test sets in a 7:3 ratio. To explore V-J signatures that distinguish ophthalmopathy from hyperthyroidism, a discovery set of more than 90 patients was enrolled, made up of about 40 with ophthalmopathy and some 58 with stable hyperthyroidism. The study used signatures of the TCR beta repertoire to tell Graves' ophthalmopathy apart from Graves' hyperthyroidism and to predict which patients would progress to ophthalmopathy.

The ophthalmopathy patients had moderately to severely active disease, with a Clinical Activity Score of 3 or higher, a NOSPECS grade of 4 or higher, and a disease duration of less than 3 months. Patients with other autoimmune diseases, uncontrolled infections, pregnancy or lactation were excluded from the study. Clinical symptoms, serum thyroxine, TRAb, thyroid ultrasound and orbital computed tomography were used for diagnosis. Using Ficoll-Paque density gradient centrifugation, PBMCs were isolated from 9 to 10 ml of fresh peripheral blood. Total RNA was extracted with Trizol reagent and quality-checked on an Agilent 2100 Bioanalyzer. The study at large found these results: Among expanded thyroid clonotypes with frequency above 0.001, most also showed up in blood, which suggests that blood repertoires may reflect the thyroid immune response. Sample size was not predetermined statistically, and investigators were not blinded to group allocation. In validation, the model predicted ophthalmopathy progression with about 71% sensitivity and approximately 75% specificity; some 13 predicted patients were CT-confirmed with GO in a median of about 6.1 months. In cross-validation, the 13-signature model distinguished ophthalmopathy from stable hyperthyroidism with 87.88% sensitivity and approximately 81% specificity, while in the test set the corresponding values were around 79% and 71%.

For repertoire sequencing, the TCR beta CDR3 regions were amplified from RNA transcripts. HTBI primers and the Qiagen OneStep RT-PCR kit were used in a first-round RT-PCR, which was followed by a second-round multiplex PCR, size selection and purification. Libraries were sequenced on an Illumina HiSeq2000 using paired-end 100 bp reads. The study's processing was this. Reads were processed with SOAPnuke, discarding reads with adapters, uncalled bases, mean Phred below 15, or no exact constant-primer or identifier match. COPE v1.2.5 was used to merge the high-quality paired reads. Each unique nucleotide sequence was treated as a clonotype, and MiTCR v1.1 was used to align the clonotypes to the IMGT TRB V, D and J references. The analysis was limited to V-J combinations with a frequency above 0.0001, which together covered 99% to 99.2% of repertoires. For each V-J combination, a TCR clonal expansion and chaos score was defined as the ratio of F50 clonal expansion to chaos observed in the TCRdist matrix. Welch's t-statistics and random forest were used to narrow the features down to more than 10 V-J combinations, which were then fed into a naive Bayes classifier. Thyroid-blood repertoire similarity was quantified with the Morisita-Horn index. TCRdb reprocessed the public reads (quality trimming at Q25 with fastp, clone calling with MiXCR) and kept in-frame beta chains. Rows matching on CDR3 protein sequence are summarized as one entry with the most common DNA and genes. The V and J calls here are based on TCRdb, not the publication. The sample data list approximately 210,000 distinct CDR3 sequences, and under 30% of these were observed just once. The ten largest clones take up approximately 8.6% of the sample.

This TCR came from a man aged 45 to 65 with Graves' ophthalmopathy. Donor details come from another sample of the same person, matched by shared clones. Sequencing was carried out using peripheral blood.

The nucleotide sequence reads TGTGCCAGCCTTGCCCTAGGGGCAGCGGCTTATGGCTACACCTTC. Its coded protein is CASLALGAAAYGYTF. The chain links TRBV28 with TRBJ1-2; possibly the D gene is TRBD1, per 5 matching bases. Trimming takes 8 bases from V and 5 bases from J, and the germline ends sit 21 bases apart. CDR1 MDHEN and CDR2 SYDVKM were looked up in the germline V gene. From its cysteine to its phenylalanine, the CDR3 spans 15 amino acids. Only the CDR3 DNA stays, 45 bases, in frame from base 1.